These 9 T cell receptor beta chains came from one sample sequenced in a study of the immune and genomic landscape of osteosarcoma. TCRdb's copy holds only in-frame clones and misses some; the assay was immunoSEQ multiplex PCR. The data show roughly 6,000 clones, with 60% to 70% seen just once and about 15% held by the top ten. Osteosarcoma specimens were post-treatment primary, local recurrence and metastasis tumors from poor-prognosis patients. The sample consisted of osteosarcoma tumor tissue from the lung. These TCRs come from a human donor with osteosarcoma.

This chain joins TRBV11-3 and TRBJ2-2; D is undetermined. V lost 1 base, J lost 0 bases, and 12 bases lay in between. The CDR3 is 17 residues long. Looked up from germline, CDR1 is SGHNT and CDR2 is YENEEA. CDR3 sequence: CASSLGWAPANTGELFF. The CDR3 DNA reads TGTGCCAGCAGCTTAGGGTGGGCCCCTGCGAACACCGGGGAGCTGTTTTTT.

This sequence joins TRBV18 and TRBJ2-1; D might be TRBD2 (6 bases). CDR3 length: 15 amino acids. Trimming left V 2 bases short and J 0 bases short, with 8 bases between. Germline V gives CDR1 KGHSH, CDR2 LQKENI. DNA of the CDR3: TGTGCCAGCTCACCAGCGGGATACTCCTACAATGAGCAGTTCTTC. Its translation: CASSPAGYSYNEQFF.

The sample holds a few counts of this clone. The rearrangement uses TRBV27 and TRBJ2-1, with 11 nucleotides matching TRBD2. Germline V lookup: CDR1 MNHEY, CDR2 SMNVEV (reference sequence). The CDR3 covers 15 residues. V trimming: 0 bases; J trimming: 7 bases; junction bases outside the gene matches: 2. CDR3 DNA: TGTGCCAGCAGTTTATCTAGCGGGAGGGGGAATGAGCAGTTCTTC. This sequence encodes CASSLSSGRGNEQFF.

Here the CDR3 reads CASSRCIATLSETQYF. In DNA, the CDR3 is TGTGCCAGCAGTAGGTGCATAGCTACACTTTCTGAGACCCAGTACTTC. The rearrangement links TRBV21-1 to TRBJ2-5; the table's D call, TRBD2, has no DNA check behind it. TRBV21-1 is marked as a pseudogene. The CDR3 has 16 residues.

In DNA form, the CDR3 reads TGCGCCAGCAGCACGATGGGGGCTGGTGGTGAAAAACTGTTTTTT. This gives the protein CASSTMGAGGEKLFF. The genes are TRBV5-1 and TRBJ1-4; D perhaps matches TRBD1 (6 bases). This CDR3 comprises 15 residues. Germline V lookup: CDR1 SGHRS, CDR2 YFSETQ. Deletions cut 4 bases from V and 7 bases from J, with 17 bases between.

V gene TRBV7-9 combines with J gene TRBJ2-4; D possibly uses TRBD1 or TRBD2 (5 bases each). In germline, CDR1 is SEHNR, CDR2 FQNEAQ (reference sequence). The CDR3 is 11 residues long. Trimming took 4 bases from V and 15 from J, leaving 13 bases between them. Written as DNA, the CDR3 is TGTGCCAGCAGCTGGGACGGCGCACGGTACTTC. This codes for CASSWDGARYF.

This clone turned up a few times. The chain links TRBV29-1 to TRBJ1-1, with D possibly TRBD1 on 6 matching bases. CDR1 and CDR2 (germline): SQVTM, ANQGSEA. V lost 1 base to trimming and J lost 6 bases, with 18 bases between them. This CDR3 contains 15 residues. The CDR3 DNA sequence: TGCAGCGTTGAAGGCGGACAGAAAGGATTTCCTGAAGCTTTCTTT. Protein: CSVEGGQKGFPEAFF.

This chain connects TRBV4-3 to TRBJ2-7; 11 bases map to TRBD1. The junction had 1 base not matched to a gene; V was cut back by 0 bases and J by 3 bases. The CDR3 runs 15 residues. The germline gives CDR1 LGHNA, CDR2 YSLEER. CDR3 loop: CASSQEGQGGYEQYF. CDR3 coding DNA: TGCGCCAGCAGCCAAGAGGGACAGGGGGGCTACGAGCAGTACTTC.

This clone is medium-sized. This rearrangement joins TRBV7-7 to TRBJ2-5, with 8 bases that match TRBD1. This CDR3 contains 15 residues. V shed 6 bases and J 5 bases; nucleotides not matched to a gene: 11. Germline-derived CDR1 and CDR2 are SSHAT and FNYEAQ (reference sequence). CDR3 sequence: CASSSQTGALETQYF. For the CDR3, the DNA is TGTGCCAGCAGTTCTCAGACAGGGGCTCTGGAGACCCAGTACTTC.